What follows are 4 T cell receptor beta chains derived from one specimen sequenced in a study of shared clonotypes between healthy human individuals. Assay: immunoSEQ multiplex PCR; the TCRdb copy retains only in-frame clones and omits some. The sample includes about 1.5 million clones, roughly 98% of them seen just once. What was sequenced was naive CD4+ T cells sorted from blood. Specified subset: CD45RA+ positively selected. These receptors all come from a man between 25 and 39 years old in good health.

The rearrangement links TRBV6-5 to TRBJ2-7, with D possibly being TRBD2 (6 bases). The V end was cut by 0 bases, the J end by 6 bases, with 12 bases between. The CDR3 is 14 amino acids. Germline-derived CDR1 and CDR2 are MNHEY and SVGAGI. CDR3 region: CASSYSWRAVEQYF. CDR3 DNA sequence: TGTGCCAGCAGTTACTCTTGGAGGGCCGTCGAGCAGTACTTC.

The chain carries TRBV23-1 and TRBJ2-7; 9 bases fit TRBD1. TRBV23-1 belongs to the ORF category, with a function that is uncertain. V was pared by 4 bases and J by 5 bases, with 9 bases of the junction left unmatched. This CDR3 is built from 15 residues. The CDR3: CASSLPRDRVHEQYF. CDR3 in DNA: TGCGCCAGCAGTCTACCCCGGGACAGGGTTCACGAGCAGTACTTC.

In its sample, this clone was seen once. The gene calls are TRBV19 and TRBJ1-2; tentative D call: TRBD1 (6 bases). Germline loops: CDR1 LNHDA, CDR2 SQIVND (reference sequence). Deletions cut 7 bases from V and 4 bases from J, with 16 bases between. This CDR3 is 14 amino acids long. The CDR3 nucleotides are TGTGCCAGTACCGACCGGGGGCGCACCTATGGCTACACCTTC. Protein: CASTDRGRTYGYTF.

This chain uses TRBV5-6 with TRBJ2-3; 8 bases align to TRBD2. CDR3 length equals 17 residues. V was clipped by 4 bases and J by 3 bases; unmatched bases: 13. Germline values: CDR1 SGHDT, CDR2 YYEEEE. In DNA, the CDR3 is TGTGCCAGCAGCGACGGACTAGCCCCGGATGGGACAGATACGCAGTATTTT. This gives the protein CASSDGLAPDGTDTQYF.